This is a list of T cell receptor beta chains from one sample in a study of vaccination and CD4 T cells after COVID-19. What these receptors recognize is not known. From the PCR reads, TCRdb called clonotypes with MiXCR, one entry per CDR3 protein. In the table there are around 17,000 distinct CDR3 sequences, roughly 48% of which are singletons. The material was CD4+ T cells from blood, cultured in vitro, obtained about 7 months after SARS-CoV-2 vaccination. The origin of the receptors is a human donor who had recovered from COVID-19. Each CDR3 is given with its conserved first and last residue. D genes are given only for firm matches. Rows may omit the clone size; those that give it use once, few, many or a size class.

J,V,size,D,length,CDR3,DNA
TRBJ1-5,TRBV6-1,-,TRBD1,17,CASPPDRDLSGNQPQHF,TGTGCCAGCCCCCCGGACAGGGATCTTTCGGGCAATCAGCCCCAGCATTTT
TRBJ2-5,TRBV12-3/TRBV12-4,-,TRBD2,14,CASGWRGGGETQYF,TGTGCCAGCGGTTGGCGGGGGGGCGGGGAGACCCAGTACTTC
TRBJ1-1,TRBV20-1,-,-,14,CSASAGRHITEAFF,TGCAGTGCTAGCGCGGGCAGGCACATCACTGAAGCTTTCTTT
TRBJ1-2,TRBV27,-,TRBD1,15,CASSPRTGGMYGYTF,TGTGCCAGCAGTCCTCGGACAGGGGGCATGTATGGCTACACCTTC
TRBJ2-4,TRBV28,-,-,13,CASSLRAANIQYF,TGTGCCAGCAGTTTACGGGCAGCGAACATTCAGTACTTC
TRBJ2-7,TRBV6-1,many,TRBD2,18,CASRKESRGGSLVYEQYF,TGTGCCAGCAGGAAGGAGTCGCGGGGGGGCAGTCTAGTATACGAGCAGTACTTC
TRBJ2-7,TRBV20-1,-,TRBD1,13,CSARGQGNYEQYF,TGCAGTGCCAGGGGGCAGGGGAACTACGAGCAGTACTTC
TRBJ2-7,TRBV15,-,-,15,CATSTSGGGVREQYF,TGTGCCACCAGCACATCCGGGGGTGGGGTACGCGAGCAGTACTTC
TRBJ1-1,TRBV6-1,-,-,14,CASSESHRETEAFF,TGTGCCAGCAGTGAGTCTCACAGAGAGACTGAAGCTTTCTTT
TRBJ2-5,TRBV20-1,-,-,11,CSASSLETQYF,TGCAGTGCTAGCTCGTTAGAGACCCAGTACTTC
TRBJ2-5,TRBV20-1,-,TRBD2,16,CSARRTSGSVEETQYF,TGCAGTGCTCGCCGAACTAGCGGGAGTGTAGAGGAGACCCAGTACTTC
TRBJ2-3,TRBV7-9,once,-,15,CASSLEGRSTDTQYF,TGTGCCAGCAGCTTAGAGGGCAGATCCACAGATACGCAGTATTTT
TRBJ1-2,TRBV6-2/TRBV6-3,-,-,14,CASSYRGNNGGYTF,TGTGCCAGCAGTTATAGAGGGAATAACGGCGGCTACACCTTC
TRBJ2-7,TRBV6-1,-,TRBD1,14,CASTDDRAPYEQYF,TGTGCCAGCACGGATGACAGGGCCCCCTACGAGCAGTACTTC
TRBJ2-7,TRBV7-9,-,-,14,CASTARESSYEQYF,TGTGCCAGCACCGCCAGAGAGAGCTCCTACGAGCAGTACTTC